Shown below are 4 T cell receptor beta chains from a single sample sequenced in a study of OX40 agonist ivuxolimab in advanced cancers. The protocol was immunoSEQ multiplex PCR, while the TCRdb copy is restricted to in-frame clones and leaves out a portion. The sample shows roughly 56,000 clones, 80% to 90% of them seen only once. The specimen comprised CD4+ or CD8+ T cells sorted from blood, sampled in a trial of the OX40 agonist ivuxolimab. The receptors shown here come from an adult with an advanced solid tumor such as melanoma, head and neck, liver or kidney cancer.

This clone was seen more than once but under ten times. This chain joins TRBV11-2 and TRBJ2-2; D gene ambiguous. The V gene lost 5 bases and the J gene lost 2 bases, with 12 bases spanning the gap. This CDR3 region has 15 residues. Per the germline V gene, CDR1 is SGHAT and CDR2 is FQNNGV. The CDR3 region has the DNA TGTGCCAGCAGCCCAGGCATGATAAACACCGGGGAGCTGTTTTTT. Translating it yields CASSPGMINTGELFF.

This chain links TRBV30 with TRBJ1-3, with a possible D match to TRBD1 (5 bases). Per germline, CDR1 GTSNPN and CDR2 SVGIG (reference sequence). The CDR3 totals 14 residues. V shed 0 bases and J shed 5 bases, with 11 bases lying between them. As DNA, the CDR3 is TGTGCCTGGAGTGTAACCGGGGACCGAAACACCATATATTTT. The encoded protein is CAWSVTGDRNTIYF.

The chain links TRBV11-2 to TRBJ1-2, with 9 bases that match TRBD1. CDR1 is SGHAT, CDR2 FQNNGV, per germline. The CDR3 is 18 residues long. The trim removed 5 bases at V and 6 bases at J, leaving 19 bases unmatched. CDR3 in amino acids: CASSRAVLAGQGRDGYTF. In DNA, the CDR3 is TGTGCCAGCAGCCGAGCGGTGTTGGCGGGACAGGGCCGGGATGGCTACACCTTC.

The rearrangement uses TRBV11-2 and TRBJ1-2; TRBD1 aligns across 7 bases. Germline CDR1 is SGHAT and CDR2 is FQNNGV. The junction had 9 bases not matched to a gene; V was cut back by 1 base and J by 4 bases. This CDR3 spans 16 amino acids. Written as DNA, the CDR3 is TGTGCCAGCAGCTTAGGAGGAGGGGGCTTGGTCTATGGCTACACCTTC. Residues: CASSLGGGGLVYGYTF.